This T cell receptor beta chain was documented in a study of blood T cells in healthy people across ages. The study, taken as a whole, reports: Per million T cells, TCR beta diversity dropped roughly linearly as age increased. Versus aged donors, long-lived donors had higher diversity and more naive CD4+ cells.

Germline CDR1 reads MDHEN; CDR2 reads SYDVKM. V lost 11 bases to trimming and J lost 4 bases, with 14 bases between them. This CDR3 spans 12 amino acids. On this clonotype: Its antigen is unknown.

At least 6.5 million PBMCs were isolated per sample. Next came a second PCR, run for about 6 to 11 cycles, which used a sample-barcoded 5' primer along with a J-beta primer mix. TCRdb reanalysed the 5' RACE reads using MiXCR and keeps one entry per CDR3 protein. The sample carries roughly 730,000 distinct CDR3 sequences, roughly 56% recorded once. The material sequenced was blood. The origin of this receptor is a middle-aged man in good health. This sequence joins TRBV28 and TRBJ1-1; possibly TRBD1 for D (5 bases). The chain's CDR3 is CAGGTWGTEAFF. The CDR3 region has the DNA TGTGCCGGGGGAACCTGGGGCACTGAAGCTTTCTTT.